Below, 17 T cell receptor beta chains from the same sample are listed, as sequenced in a study of CD8 T cells in ankylosing spondylitis. Findings and limits, study-wide: Ankylosing spondylitis blood appeared to carry a characteristic TCR beta motif of roughly 8 highly homologous variants.

TCRdb recomputed calls from the 5' RACE reads with MiXCR, one row per CDR3 protein. Here the sample spans around 100,000 distinct CDR3 sequences, about 9% being singletons. Their antigens are not known. Material: blood, either unsorted or a sorted T cell fraction (not recorded which). The source is a male donor with ankylosing spondylitis.

The sample holds many counts of this clonotype. The gene calls are TRBV5-1 and TRBJ2-7, with 10 bases that match TRBD2. CDR1 SGHRS and CDR2 YFSETQ come from the germline V gene. The CDR3 contains 14 residues. Germline trimming cut 2 bases from V and 6 bases from J; bases unmatched to any gene: 5. DNA for the CDR3: TGCGCCAGCAGCTTAAAGCGGGAGGGGGTCGAGCAGTACTTC. Translation: CASSLKREGVEQYF.

In this sample, this clonotype turned up a few times. V usage is TRBV2 and J usage is TRBJ2-2, with 8 bases matching TRBD2. After removal of 4 bases from V and 6 bases from J, the junction contained 13 bases not matched to a gene. Germline V lookup: CDR1 SNHLY, CDR2 FYNNEI. The CDR3 is made up of 17 amino acids. The CDR3 here is CASSGLGLESSSGELFF. The CDR3 DNA reads as TGTGCCAGCAGTGGATTGGGACTAGAAAGTTCCTCCGGGGAGCTGTTTTTT. Drawing the rest from reference TRBV2 and TRBJ2-2, the complete variable domain is EPEVTQTPSHQVTQMGQEVILRCVPISNHLYFYWYRQILGQKVEFLVSFYNNEISEKSEIFDDQFSVERPDGSNFTLKIRSTKLEDSAMYFCASSGLGLESSSGELFFGEGSRLTVL.

V gene TRBV19 combines with J gene TRBJ2-7, with 8 bases lining up with TRBD1. CDR1 is LNHDA, CDR2 SQIVND, per germline (reference sequence). With 6 bases clipped from V and 2 bases from J, the junction kept 9 bases outside the gene matches. The CDR3 runs 15 residues. The CDR3 DNA reads as TGTGCCAGTAGCCCGGGACAGGCAAAAACCTACGAGCAGTACTTC. Translating it yields CASSPGQAKTYEQYF.

The chain employs TRBV7-9 and TRBJ2-5, with TRBD2 matching 7 bases. Germline lookup yields CDR1 SEHNR and CDR2 FQNEAQ (reference sequence). This CDR3 region has 14 residues. Germline trimming cut 8 bases from V and 4 bases from J; bases unmatched to any gene: 10. The CDR3 is CASYGGSNRETQYF. In DNA form, the CDR3 reads TGTGCCAGCTACGGCGGGAGTAATCGAGAGACCCAGTACTTC.

The sample holds a few counts of this clonotype. The V call is TRBV10-1, the J call TRBJ1-5; TRBD1 is a possible D gene (5 bases). CDR1 WNHNN and CDR2 SYGVQD come from the germline V gene (reference sequence). The CDR3 spans 14 residues. Between the trimmed V and J ends, which lost 10 bases and 3 bases, there was a span of 16 bases. CDR3 coding DNA: TGCGCCACCACTCAGGGCCTCTCCAATCAGCCCCAGCATTTT. The encoded protein is CATTQGLSNQPQHF.

The V gene is TRBV28, the J gene TRBJ1-1, with D unresolved. The CDR3 contains 13 residues. CDR1 and CDR2 from the germline V gene are MDHEN and SYDVKM. The V end lost 6 bases, the J end lost 1 base, and 9 bases lay between the germline ends. CDR3 nucleotides: TGTGCCAGCAGCTACACAACGAACACTGAAGCTTTCTTT. It specifies CASSYTTNTEAFF.

This clonotype showed up many times. The J gene is TRBJ2-1, the V gene TRBV11-2; 12 nucleotides align to TRBD2. J lost 0 bases, V lost 1 base, and 7 bases had no gene match. From germline, CDR1 is SGHAT and CDR2 FQNNGV. CDR3 length: 19 amino acids. The CDR3 loop is CASSLVLAGGLPSYNEQFF. CDR3 nucleotides: TGTGCCAGCAGCTTAGTACTAGCGGGAGGTCTCCCCTCCTACAATGAGCAGTTCTTC.

This clonotype was seen more than once but under ten times. DNA for the CDR3: TGTGCCAGCAGTTTGTGGGGGAATAATTCACCCCTCCACTTT. Translating it yields CASSLWGNNSPLHF. This chain links TRBV28 with TRBJ1-6; tentatively, D is TRBD1 (5 bases). Trimming cost V 3 bases and J 5 bases, with 8 bases left between them. This CDR3 is built from 14 residues. Per the germline V gene, CDR1 is MDHEN and CDR2 is SYDVKM.

The CDR3 DNA reads TGTGCCAGCAGATCTAGCGGCCTCTCCTACAATGAGCAGTTCTTC. This translates into CASRSSGLSYNEQFF. This chain joins TRBV27 and TRBJ2-1; 7 nucleotides line up with TRBD2. Germline values: CDR1 MNHEY, CDR2 SMNVEV (reference sequence). This CDR3 comprises 15 residues. V gave up 6 bases and J gave up 0 bases; unmatched junction bases: 5.

This clonotype has a handful of counts. This chain joins TRBV5-1 and TRBJ2-3; 7 bases agree with TRBD2. The CDR3 covers 16 residues. Germline V gene lookup returns CDR1 SGHRS and CDR2 YFSETQ. With 6 bases clipped from V and 4 bases from J, the junction kept 14 bases outside the gene matches. As DNA, the CDR3 is TGCGCCAGCACCCACCAAAGCGGGATTATCGCAGATACGCAGTATTTT. Translation: CASTHQSGIIADTQYF. The full variable domain, in which reference TRBV5-1 and TRBJ2-3 provide the parts outside the CDR3, is KAGVTQTPRYLIKTRGQQVTLSCSPISGHRSVSWYQQTPGQGLQFLFEYFSETQRNKGNFPGRFSGRQFSNSRSEMNVSTLELGDSALYLCASTHQSGIIADTQYFGPGTRLTVL.

This clonotype was seen repeatedly, ten times or more. J is TRBJ1-5 and V is TRBV12-3 or TRBV12-4, with D possibly being TRBD1 (5 bases). V lost 3 bases and J lost 5, with 11 bases in between. The length of the CDR3 is 14 residues. The CDR3 spells CASSFGGIDQPQHF. The CDR3 DNA is TGTGCCAGCAGTTTTGGGGGGATAGATCAGCCCCAGCATTTT.

This clonotype was observed many times. This rearrangement joins TRBV24-1 to TRBJ2-1; perhaps TRBD1 as D (5 bases). Germline V gene data show CDR1 as KGHDR and CDR2 as SFDVKD. Deletions cut 0 bases from V and 3 bases from J, with 11 bases between. The CDR3 is 16 amino acids. CDR3 DNA: TGTGCCACCAGTGATTTGGGCCAGGGTCTCTACAATGAGCAGTTCTTC. Translated: CATSDLGQGLYNEQFF.

This clonotype was seen a few times. CDR3 residues: CASSLAGTGELFF. In DNA, the CDR3 is TGTGCCAGCAGCCTGGCTGGGACCGGGGAGCTGTTTTTT. The rearrangement links TRBV5-6 to TRBJ2-2; unclear D gene. Germline lookup yields CDR1 SGHDT and CDR2 YYEEEE. Trimming stripped 4 bases from V and 5 bases from J, with 9 bases between. The length of the CDR3 is 13 residues.

V is TRBV20-1 and J is TRBJ2-4; no firm D call. This CDR3 has 10 amino acids. V was trimmed by 5 bases and J by 4 bases, leaving 3 bases between them. In germline, CDR1 is DFQATT, CDR2 SNEGSKA (reference sequence). The CDR3 region is CSAGKNIQYF. The CDR3 DNA sequence: TGCAGTGCTGGGAAAAACATTCAGTACTTC.

This clonotype has only a few counts. V gene TRBV6-1 combines with J gene TRBJ2-5; 12 bases align to TRBD1. Germline assignment: CDR1 MNHNS and CDR2 SASEGT. This CDR3 comprises 16 residues. Losses at the gene ends were 3 bases for V and 5 bases for J; bases not matched to a gene: 7. The CDR3 loop is CASSDLPGQGAETQYF. Here the CDR3 DNA reads TGTGCCAGCAGTGATCTACCGGGACAGGGGGCGGAGACCCAGTACTTC.

This clonotype was seen more than once but under ten times. The rearrangement joins TRBV24-1 to TRBJ2-3; weak D call: TRBD2 (5 bases). Trimming pared 4 bases from V and 0 bases from J, leaving 7 bases between. The CDR3 is 14 residues long. Germline CDR1 KGHDR, CDR2 SFDVKD. The CDR3 region is CATSERASTDTQYF. CDR3 in DNA: TGTGCCACCAGTGAGCGGGCTAGCACAGATACGCAGTATTTT.

This chain uses TRBV13 with TRBJ1-1, with a weak D call TRBD1 (5 bases). The CDR3 contains 13 residues. Germline assignment: CDR1 PRHDT and CDR2 FYEKMQ (reference sequence). Trimming took 5 bases from V and 6 from J, leaving 13 bases between them. This chain's CDR3 is CASSPGAESEAFF. The CDR3 DNA is TGTGCCAGCAGCCCCGGGGCGGAGTCTGAAGCTTTCTTT. The full variable domain, completed using reference TRBV13 and TRBJ1-1, is AAGVIQSPRHLIKEKRETATLKCYPIPRHDTVYWYQQGPGQDPQFLISFYEKMQSDKGSIPDRFSAQQFSDYHSELNMSSLELGDSALYFCASSPGAESEAFFGQGTRLTVV.